These 25 T cell receptor beta chains were sequenced from one sample in a study of cytotoxic CD8 clonotypes in ibrutinib-treated CLL. Sequencing used immunoSEQ multiplex PCR; TCRdb keeps in-frame clones, though not all of them. The sample lists tens of thousands of clones, about 86% occurring once. Source: PBMCs, taken before ibrutinib treatment. The receptors derive from a human donor with chronic lymphocytic leukemia.

The rearrangement joins TRBV2 to TRBJ2-6; 7 bases fit TRBD1. CDR3 size: 16 residues. CDR1 and CDR2 (germline): SNHLY, FYNNEI. J gave up 1 base and V 3 bases, and 3 bases lay outside the gene matches. This CDR3 reads CASSETGSSGANVLTF. The CDR3 DNA sequence: TGTGCCAGCAGTGAGACAGGGTCATCTGGGGCCAACGTCCTGACTTTC.

This clone came up once. This chain links TRBV6-5 with TRBJ2-2, with 8 bases lining up with TRBD1. The V gene end was trimmed by 6 bases and the J gene end by 3 bases; junction bases not matched to a gene: 6. This CDR3 has 15 residues. Germline V CDR1 and CDR2: MNHEY, SVGAGI. CDR3 nucleotides: TGTGCCAGCAGAAAAGGGACAGGTTACACCGGGGAGCTGTTTTTT. It is translated as CASRKGTGYTGELFF.

This CDR3 reads CASTSDRAFETQYF. The CDR3, as DNA: TGCGCCAGCACCTCGGACAGGGCGTTCGAGACCCAGTACTTC. The rearrangement links TRBV5-1 to TRBJ2-5, with 8 nucleotides matching TRBD1. Germline V CDR1 and CDR2: SGHRS, YFSETQ. V was clipped by 6 bases and J by 5 bases; unmatched bases: 9. The CDR3 sequence is 14 residues long. Complete variable domain (other parts from reference TRBV5-1 and TRBJ2-5): KAGVTQTPRYLIKTRGQQVTLSCSPISGHRSVSWYQQTPGQGLQFLFEYFSETQRNKGNFPGRFSGRQFSNSRSEMNVSTLELGDSALYLCASTSDRAFETQYFGPGTRLLVL.

This clone has only one observation. The chain carries TRBV5-6 and TRBJ2-1; TRBD2 agrees at 11 bases. The CDR3 contains 15 residues. Germline lookup yields CDR1 SGHDT and CDR2 YYEEEE. Germline trimming cut 0 bases from V and 9 bases from J; bases unmatched to any gene: 5. CDR3 sequence reads: CASSLVETSGIEQFF. In nucleotides, the CDR3 is TGTGCCAGCAGCTTGGTCGAGACTAGCGGGATTGAGCAGTTCTTC.

This clone was seen only once. CDR3 amino acids: CASSTNRGKDTEAFF. The CDR3 DNA reads as TGTGCCAGCAGTACTAACAGGGGCAAGGACACTGAAGCTTTCTTT. The V and J genes are TRBV6-1 and TRBJ1-1; TRBD1 aligns across 7 bases. The CDR3 runs to 15 residues. Germline values: CDR1 MNHNS, CDR2 SASEGT. With 5 bases clipped from V and 3 bases from J, the junction kept 9 bases outside the gene matches.

V gene TRBV15 combines with J gene TRBJ2-2; 9 positions agree with TRBD1. The germline V gene encodes CDR1 LNHNV and CDR2 YYDKDF (reference sequence). With 5 bases clipped from V and 6 bases from J, the junction kept 10 bases outside the gene matches. The CDR3 is made up of 16 amino acids. CDR3 sequence: CATSDTGGIMAGELFF. CDR3 bases: TGTGCCACCAGCGATACAGGGGGCATCATGGCCGGGGAGCTGTTTTTT.

The chain links TRBV7-9 to TRBJ2-2; TRBD2 might be the D (6 bases). The CDR3 has 17 amino acids. Germline V gives CDR1 SEHNR, CDR2 FQNEAQ (reference sequence). The V gene lost 4 bases and the J gene lost 3 bases, with 18 bases spanning the gap. The CDR3 protein is CASSSGLVKDYTGELFF. CDR3 nucleotide sequence: TGTGCCAGCAGCTCGGGACTCGTAAAAGACTACACCGGGGAGCTGTTTTTT. The full variable domain, rest sourced from reference TRBV7-9 and TRBJ2-2, is DTGVSQNPRHKITKRGQNVTFRCDPISEHNRLYWYRQTLGQGPEFLTYFQNEAQLEKSRLLSDRFSAERPKGSFSTLEIQRTEQGDSAMYLCASSSGLVKDYTGELFFGEGSRLTVL.

This rearrangement joins TRBV27 to TRBJ2-2, with no clear D. This CDR3 contains 14 residues. Germline V lookup: CDR1 MNHEY, CDR2 SMNVEV (reference sequence). V dropped 3 bases and J dropped 4 bases, with 9 bases sitting between them. CDR3 loop: CASSFISTTGELFF. The CDR3, as DNA: TGTGCCAGCAGTTTTATATCGACCACCGGGGAGCTGTTTTTT.

This clone appeared once. V is TRBV29-1 and J is TRBJ1-2, with D perhaps TRBD1 (5 bases). Germline-derived CDR1 and CDR2 are SQVTM and ANQGSEA. Trimming took 7 bases from V and 2 from J, leaving 8 bases between them. The length of the CDR3 is 11 residues. The CDR3 nucleotides are TGCAGCGCACAGGCGAACTATGGCTACACCTTC. Translated: CSAQANYGYTF.

The gene calls are TRBV29-1 and TRBJ2-2; 10 bases align to TRBD1. Looked up from germline, CDR1 is SQVTM and CDR2 is ANQGSEA. The CDR3 is 15 residues long. The ends lost 3 bases at V and 5 bases at J; junction bases unmatched: 6. The CDR3 region has the DNA TGCAGCGTTGAGAAGGGACAGGGGTTTACCGGGGAGCTGTTTTTT. This gives the protein CSVEKGQGFTGELFF.

The V call is TRBV9, the J call TRBJ2-5; 9 bases match TRBD1. The germline V gene has CDR1 SGDLS and CDR2 YYNGEE. The CDR3 has 15 amino acids. V gave up 4 bases and J gave up 5 bases; unmatched junction bases: 9. CDR3 bases: TGTGCCAGCAGCACAGAGGGACAGGGCGGGGAGACCCAGTACTTC. Translating it yields CASSTEGQGGETQYF.

V usage is TRBV7-9 and J usage is TRBJ2-1; no clear D. Germline V gene sequence: CDR1 SEHNR, CDR2 FQNEAQ (reference sequence). V shed 1 base and J shed 6 bases, with 1 base lying between them. The CDR3 has 11 residues. DNA for the CDR3: TGTGCCAGCAGCTTAGGCAATGAGCAGTTCTTC. This translates into CASSLGNEQFF.

The V call is TRBV25-1, the J call TRBJ2-3; 8 positions match TRBD1. CDR1 is MGHDK and CDR2 is SYGVNS in the germline V gene. After removal of 9 bases from V and 4 bases from J, the junction contained 6 bases not matched to a gene. This CDR3 is built from 13 residues. The CDR3 coding sequence is TGTGCCAGAGGGACAGGTAAGGCAGATACGCAGTATTTT. Translation gives CARGTGKADTQYF.

The chain joins TRBV5-1 to TRBJ1-1; D gene unclear. In germline, CDR1 is SGHRS, CDR2 YFSETQ. The CDR3 contains 10 residues. The germline V and J ends were trimmed by 6 bases and 4 bases, with 4 bases remaining between them. The CDR3 sequence: CASKGTEAFF. The CDR3 DNA is TGCGCCAGCAAGGGCACTGAAGCTTTCTTT.

The rearrangement uses TRBV21-1 and TRBJ2-2; no check of the table's D call, TRBD1, against the DNA was made. TRBV21-1 is recorded as a pseudogene. The CDR3 runs to 17 residues. The CDR3 protein is CASSKGVRQGATGELFF. Written as DNA, the CDR3 is TGTGCCAGCAGCAAAGGCGTTAGACAGGGGGCGACCGGGGAGCTGTTTTTT.

The chain employs TRBV15 and TRBJ1-5; D unresolved. The V and J ends lost 0 bases and 10 bases respectively, with 16 bases between them. The CDR3 contains 15 residues. CDR1 is LNHNV, CDR2 YYDKDF, per germline (reference sequence). CDR3 residues: CATSRDLEPVVPQHF. As DNA, the CDR3 is TGTGCCACCAGCAGAGATTTGGAGCCGGTGGTTCCCCAGCATTTT.

The rearrangement joins TRBV30 to TRBJ2-1, with 10 positions matching TRBD1. Germline CDR1 GTSNPN, CDR2 SVGIG (reference sequence). With V trimmed by 7 bases and J by 6 bases, 9 bases remained unmatched. The CDR3 runs 14 residues. Here the CDR3 reads CASTGGAYRNEQFF. DNA for the CDR3: TGTGCCTCGACAGGGGGCGCTTATCGCAATGAGCAGTTCTTC.

The chain is built from TRBV6-1 and TRBJ2-5; no firm D call. CDR3 length: 15 amino acids. Per the germline V gene, CDR1 is MNHNS and CDR2 is SASEGT. Between the trimmed V and J ends, which lost 4 bases and 2 bases, there was a span of 14 bases. CDR3 DNA sequence: TGTGCCAGCAGTGTATGGGCAGCCTTACAAGAGACCCAGTACTTC. It codes for CASSVWAALQETQYF.

The chain has TRBV7-3 and TRBJ1-2; TRBD1 is a possible D gene (5 bases). V lost 6 bases to trimming and J lost 8 bases, with 19 bases between them. CDR1 is SGHTA and CDR2 is FQGTGA in the germline V gene. The length of the CDR3 is 14 residues. The CDR3 coding sequence is TGTGCCAGCAGGGGCCTCGGAGGGGTCATGGGCTACACCTTC. Translation: CASRGLGGVMGYTF.

The chain has TRBV6-6 and TRBJ2-2; a possible D gene is TRBD2 (6 bases). Germline V gene lookup returns CDR1 MNHNY and CDR2 SVGAGI (reference sequence). The CDR3 runs 13 residues. V was clipped by 6 bases and J by 9 bases, with 14 bases between them. In nucleotides, the CDR3 is TGTGCCAGCAGCCGCGGAGGGCACCGGGAGCTGTTTTTT. Its protein is CASSRGGHRELFF.

V and J are TRBV27 and TRBJ2-7; no definite D call. V gave up 4 bases and J gave up 1 base, with 11 bases separating them. Per the germline V gene, CDR1 is MNHEY and CDR2 is SMNVEV (reference sequence). The CDR3 sequence is 14 residues long. In DNA, the CDR3 is TGTGCCAGCAGTTCATCGGGCCGGTCCTACGAGCAGTACTTC. Residues: CASSSSGRSYEQYF.

The chain is built from TRBV11-3 and TRBJ2-7, with TRBD1 identical over 9 bases. The CDR3 runs to 14 residues. Germline loops: CDR1 SGHNT, CDR2 YENEEA. V lost 1 base and J lost 4; bases outside the gene matches: 2. The chain's CDR3 is CASSLGGQGYEQYF. The DNA of the CDR3 is TGTGCCAGCAGCTTAGGGGGACAGGGTTACGAGCAGTACTTC.

V usage is TRBV13 and J usage is TRBJ2-1; 10 bases match TRBD2. V lost 5 bases and J lost 6; bases outside the gene matches: 7. The CDR3 extends over 15 amino acids. CDR1 and CDR2 from the germline V gene are PRHDT and FYEKMQ (reference sequence). In DNA, the CDR3 is TGTGCCAGCAGCGTCGGGACTAGCGATTCCAATGAGCAGTTCTTC. It encodes CASSVGTSDSNEQFF.

The V gene is TRBV29-1, the J gene TRBJ2-7; D is undetermined. Germline lookup yields CDR1 SQVTM and CDR2 ANQGSEA. Trimming pared 0 bases from V and 1 base from J, leaving 7 bases between. CDR3 length equals 13 residues. The CDR3 DNA sequence: TGCAGCGTTGAAGAGGACCTTTCCTACGAGCAGTACTTC. Amino acid sequence: CSVEEDLSYEQYF.

This chain links TRBV27 with TRBJ1-1; possible D gene TRBD1, 6 bases. From germline, CDR1 is MNHEY and CDR2 SMNVEV (reference sequence). The CDR3 is 18 residues long. V shed 3 bases and J shed 0 bases, with 20 bases lying between them. The CDR3 reads CASSLSPGGRGLNTEAFF. As DNA, the CDR3 is TGTGCCAGCAGTTTGTCCCCTGGGGGGCGCGGGCTGAACACTGAAGCTTTCTTT.